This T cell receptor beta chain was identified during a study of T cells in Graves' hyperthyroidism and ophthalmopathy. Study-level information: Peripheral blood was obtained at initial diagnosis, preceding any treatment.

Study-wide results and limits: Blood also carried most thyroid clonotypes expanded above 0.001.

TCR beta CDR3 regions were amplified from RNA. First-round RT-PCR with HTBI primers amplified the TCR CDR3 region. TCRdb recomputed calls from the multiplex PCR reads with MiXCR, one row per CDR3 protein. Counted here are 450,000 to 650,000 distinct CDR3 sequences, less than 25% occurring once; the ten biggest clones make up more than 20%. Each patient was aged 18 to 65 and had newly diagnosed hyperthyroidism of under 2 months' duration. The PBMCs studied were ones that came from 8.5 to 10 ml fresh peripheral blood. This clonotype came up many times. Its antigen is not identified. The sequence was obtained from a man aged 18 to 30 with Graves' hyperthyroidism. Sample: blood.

The CDR3 nucleotides read TGTGCCAGCAGTTCCGGACAGGGGGCAGTTGGCTACACCTTC. Its protein is CASSSGQGAVGYTF. The chain has TRBV6-5 and TRBJ1-2; 11 nucleotides match TRBD1. Trimming cost V 4 bases and J 7 bases; bases outside gene matches: 5. The CDR3 runs to 14 residues. Germline lookup yields CDR1 MNHEY and CDR2 SVGAGI.